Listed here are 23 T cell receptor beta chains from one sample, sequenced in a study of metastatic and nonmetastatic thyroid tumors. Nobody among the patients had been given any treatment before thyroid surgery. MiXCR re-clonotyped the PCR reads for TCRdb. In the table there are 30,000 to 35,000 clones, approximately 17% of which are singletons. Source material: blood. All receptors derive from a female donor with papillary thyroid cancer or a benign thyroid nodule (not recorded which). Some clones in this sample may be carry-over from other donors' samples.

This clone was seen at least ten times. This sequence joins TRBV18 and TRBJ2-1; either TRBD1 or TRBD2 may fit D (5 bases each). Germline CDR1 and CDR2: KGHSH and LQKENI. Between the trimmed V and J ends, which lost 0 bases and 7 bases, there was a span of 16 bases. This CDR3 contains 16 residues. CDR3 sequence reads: CASSPPRRGPENEQFF. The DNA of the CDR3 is TGTGCCAGCTCACCACCTCGACGGGGACCCGAGAATGAGCAGTTCTTC.

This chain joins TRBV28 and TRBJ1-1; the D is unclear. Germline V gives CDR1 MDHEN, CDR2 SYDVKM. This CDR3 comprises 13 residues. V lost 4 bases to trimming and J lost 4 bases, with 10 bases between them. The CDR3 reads CASSSHVVTEAFF. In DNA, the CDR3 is TGTGCCAGCAGTTCCCATGTGGTCACTGAAGCTTTCTTT.

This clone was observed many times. The CDR3 loop is CASSSPGGSYEQYF. In DNA form, the CDR3 reads TGTGCCAGCAGCTCTCCGGGAGGTTCCTACGAGCAGTACTTC. V usage is TRBV7-6 and J usage is TRBJ2-7; 7 positions agree with TRBD2. Germline lookup yields CDR1 SGHVS and CDR2 FNYEAQ. V shed 4 bases and J 1 base; nucleotides not matched to a gene: 4. The CDR3 is 14 amino acids.

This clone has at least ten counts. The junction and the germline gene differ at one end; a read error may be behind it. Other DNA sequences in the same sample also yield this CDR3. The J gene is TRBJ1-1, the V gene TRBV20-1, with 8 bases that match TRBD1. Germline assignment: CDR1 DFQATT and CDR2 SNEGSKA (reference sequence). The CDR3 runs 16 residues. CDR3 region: CSARDPGQGTDTEAFF. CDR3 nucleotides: TGCAGTGCTAGAGATCCAGGACAGGGTACGGACACCGAAGCTTTCTTT.

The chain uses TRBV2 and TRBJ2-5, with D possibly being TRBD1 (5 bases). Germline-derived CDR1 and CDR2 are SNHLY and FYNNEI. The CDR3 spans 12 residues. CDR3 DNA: TGTGTCATCACGCAGGGTGGAGAGACCCAGTACTTC. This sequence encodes CVITQGGETQYF.

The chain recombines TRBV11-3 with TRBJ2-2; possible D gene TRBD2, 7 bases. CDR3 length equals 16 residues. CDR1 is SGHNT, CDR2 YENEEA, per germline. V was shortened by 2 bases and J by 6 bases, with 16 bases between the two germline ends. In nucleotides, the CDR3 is TGTGCCAGCAGCTTAAAAGAGGGGGGGCAGGCCGGGGAGCTGTTTTTT. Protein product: CASSLKEGGQAGELFF.

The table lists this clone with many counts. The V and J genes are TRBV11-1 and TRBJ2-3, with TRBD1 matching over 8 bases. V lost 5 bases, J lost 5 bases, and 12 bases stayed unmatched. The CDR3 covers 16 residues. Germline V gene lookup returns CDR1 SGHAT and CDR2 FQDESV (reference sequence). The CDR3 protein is CASSEPQGALEDTQYF. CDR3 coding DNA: TGTGCCAGCAGCGAACCGCAGGGGGCCCTTGAAGATACGCAGTATTTT.

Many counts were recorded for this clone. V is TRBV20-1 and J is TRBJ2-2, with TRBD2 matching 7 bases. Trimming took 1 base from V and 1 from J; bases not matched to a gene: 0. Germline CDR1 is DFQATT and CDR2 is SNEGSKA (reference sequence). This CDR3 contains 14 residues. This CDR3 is CSARAGGNTGELFF. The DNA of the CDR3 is TGCAGTGCTAGAGCGGGGGGGAACACCGGGGAGCTGTTTTTT.

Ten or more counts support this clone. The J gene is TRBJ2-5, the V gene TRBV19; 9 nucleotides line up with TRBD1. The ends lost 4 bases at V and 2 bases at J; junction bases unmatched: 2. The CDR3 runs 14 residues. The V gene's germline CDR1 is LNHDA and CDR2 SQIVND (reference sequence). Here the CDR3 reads CASSTDRGQETQYF. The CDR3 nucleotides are TGTGCCAGTAGTACAGACAGGGGGCAAGAGACCCAGTACTTC.

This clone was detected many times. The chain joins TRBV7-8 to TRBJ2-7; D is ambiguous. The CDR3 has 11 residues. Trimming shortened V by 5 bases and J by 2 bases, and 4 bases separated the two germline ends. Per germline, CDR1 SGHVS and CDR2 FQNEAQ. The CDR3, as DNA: TGTGCCAGCAGCGAGGCCTACGAGCAGTACTTC. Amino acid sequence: CASSEAYEQYF.

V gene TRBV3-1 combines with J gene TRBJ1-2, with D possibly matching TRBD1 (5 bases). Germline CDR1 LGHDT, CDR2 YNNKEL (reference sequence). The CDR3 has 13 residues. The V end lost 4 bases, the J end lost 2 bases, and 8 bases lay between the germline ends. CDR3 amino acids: CASSRGGNYGYTF. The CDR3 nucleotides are TGTGCCAGCAGCCGGGGCGGCAACTATGGCTACACCTTC.

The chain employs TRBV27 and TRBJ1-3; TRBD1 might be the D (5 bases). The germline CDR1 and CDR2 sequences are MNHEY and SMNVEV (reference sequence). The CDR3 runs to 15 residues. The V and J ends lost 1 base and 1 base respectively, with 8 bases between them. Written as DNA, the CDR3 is TGTGCCAGCAGTTTATACGGGGGATCTGGAAACACCATATATTTT. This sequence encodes CASSLYGGSGNTIYF.

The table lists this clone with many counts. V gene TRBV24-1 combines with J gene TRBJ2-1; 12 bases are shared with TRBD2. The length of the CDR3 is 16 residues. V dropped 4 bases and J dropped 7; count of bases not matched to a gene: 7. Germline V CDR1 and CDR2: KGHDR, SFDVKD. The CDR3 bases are TGTGCCACCAGTGACCCGACTAGCGGGAGAGGTAATGAGCAGTTCTTC. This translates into CATSDPTSGRGNEQFF.

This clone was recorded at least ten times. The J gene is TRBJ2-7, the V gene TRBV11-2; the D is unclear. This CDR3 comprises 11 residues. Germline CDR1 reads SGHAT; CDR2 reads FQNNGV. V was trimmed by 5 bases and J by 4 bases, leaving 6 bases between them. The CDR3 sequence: CASSNHYEQYF. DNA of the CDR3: TGTGCCAGCAGCAACCATTACGAGCAGTACTTC.

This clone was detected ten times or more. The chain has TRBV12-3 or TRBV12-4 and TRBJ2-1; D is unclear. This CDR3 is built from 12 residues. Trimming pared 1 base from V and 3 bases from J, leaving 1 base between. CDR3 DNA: TGTGCCAGCAGTTTAGGCTACAATGAGCAGTTCTTC. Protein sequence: CASSLGYNEQFF.

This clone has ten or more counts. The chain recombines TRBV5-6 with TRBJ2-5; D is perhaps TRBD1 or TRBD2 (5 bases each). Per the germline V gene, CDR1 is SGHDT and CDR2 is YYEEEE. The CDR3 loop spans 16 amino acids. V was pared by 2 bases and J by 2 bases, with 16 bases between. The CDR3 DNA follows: TGTGCCAGCAGCTTCTGGAGCCGGGACGTACAAGAGACCCAGTACTTC. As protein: CASSFWSRDVQETQYF. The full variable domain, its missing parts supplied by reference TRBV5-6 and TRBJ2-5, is DAGVTQSPTHLIKTRGQQVTLRCSPKSGHDTVSWYQQALGQGPQFIFQYYEEEERQRGNFPDRFSGHQFPNYSSELNVNALLLGDSALYLCASSFWSRDVQETQYFGPGTRLLVL.

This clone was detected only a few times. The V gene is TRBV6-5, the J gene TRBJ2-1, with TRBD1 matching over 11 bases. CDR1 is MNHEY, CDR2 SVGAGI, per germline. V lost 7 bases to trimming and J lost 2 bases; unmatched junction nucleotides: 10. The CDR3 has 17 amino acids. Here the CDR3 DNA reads TGTGCCAGCATTACCCGGCGGGACAGGGGGGCCTACAATGAGCAGTTCTTC. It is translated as CASITRRDRGAYNEQFF.

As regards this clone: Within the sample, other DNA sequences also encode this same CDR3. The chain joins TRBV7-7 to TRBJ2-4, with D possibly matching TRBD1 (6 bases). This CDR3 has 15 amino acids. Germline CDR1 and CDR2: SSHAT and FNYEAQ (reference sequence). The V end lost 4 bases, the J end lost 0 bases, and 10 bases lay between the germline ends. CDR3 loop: CASSSDRTAKNIQYF. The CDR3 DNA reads TGTGCCAGCAGCTCCGACAGGACAGCCAAAAACATTCAGTACTTC.

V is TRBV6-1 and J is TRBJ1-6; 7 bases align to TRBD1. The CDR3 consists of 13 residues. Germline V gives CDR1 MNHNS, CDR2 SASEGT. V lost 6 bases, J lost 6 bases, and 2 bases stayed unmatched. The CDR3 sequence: CASRRDSNSPLHF. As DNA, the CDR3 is TGTGCCAGCAGAAGGGACAGTAATTCACCCCTCCACTTT.

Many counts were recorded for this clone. Written as DNA, the CDR3 is TGTGCCAGCAGCTGGACAGGAAATGAAAAACTGTTTTTT. It translates to CASSWTGNEKLFF. V gene TRBV5-6 combines with J gene TRBJ1-4; 7 bases align to TRBD1. Germline loops: CDR1 SGHDT, CDR2 YYEEEE. The ends lost 3 bases at V and 5 bases at J; junction bases unmatched: 1. The CDR3 has 13 residues.

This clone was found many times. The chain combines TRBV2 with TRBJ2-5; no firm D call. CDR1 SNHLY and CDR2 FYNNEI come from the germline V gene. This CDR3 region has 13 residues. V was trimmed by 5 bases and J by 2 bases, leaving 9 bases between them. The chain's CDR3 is CASSRMEQETQYF. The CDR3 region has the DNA TGTGCCAGCAGTCGGATGGAACAAGAGACCCAGTACTTC.

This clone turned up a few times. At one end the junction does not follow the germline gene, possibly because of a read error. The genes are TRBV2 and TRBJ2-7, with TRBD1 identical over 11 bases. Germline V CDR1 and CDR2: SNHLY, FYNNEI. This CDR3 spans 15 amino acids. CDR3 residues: CASREVGTGGPEQYF. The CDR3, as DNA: TGTGCCAGCAGGGAAGTCGGGACAGGGGGTCCCGAGCAGTACTTC.

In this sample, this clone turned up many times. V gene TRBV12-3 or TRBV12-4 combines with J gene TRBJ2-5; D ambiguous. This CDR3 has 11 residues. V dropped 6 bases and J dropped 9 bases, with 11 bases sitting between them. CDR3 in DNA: TGTGCCAGCAGCTCGCGAGGAGCCCAGTACTTC. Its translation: CASSSRGAQYF.